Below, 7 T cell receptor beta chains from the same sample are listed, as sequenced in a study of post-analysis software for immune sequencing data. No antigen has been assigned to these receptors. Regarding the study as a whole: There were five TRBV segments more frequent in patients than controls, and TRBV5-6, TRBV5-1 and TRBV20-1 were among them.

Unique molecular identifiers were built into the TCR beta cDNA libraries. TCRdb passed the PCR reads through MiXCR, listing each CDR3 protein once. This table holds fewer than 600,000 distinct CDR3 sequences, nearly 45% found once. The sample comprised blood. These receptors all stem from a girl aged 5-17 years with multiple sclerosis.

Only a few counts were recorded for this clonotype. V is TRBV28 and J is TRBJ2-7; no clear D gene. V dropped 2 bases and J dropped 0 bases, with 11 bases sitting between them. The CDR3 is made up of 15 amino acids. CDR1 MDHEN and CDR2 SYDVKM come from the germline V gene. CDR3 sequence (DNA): TGTGCCAGCAGTTTAATAACTACGTTCTCCTACGAGCAGTACTTC. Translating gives CASSLITTFSYEQYF.

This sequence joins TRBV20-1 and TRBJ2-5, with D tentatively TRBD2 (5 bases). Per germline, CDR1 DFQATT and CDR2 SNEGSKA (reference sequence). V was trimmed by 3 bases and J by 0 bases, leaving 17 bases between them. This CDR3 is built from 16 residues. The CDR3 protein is CSASKEARPYQETQYF. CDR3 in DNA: TGCAGTGCTAGTAAGGAGGCTAGGCCCTACCAAGAGACCCAGTACTTC.

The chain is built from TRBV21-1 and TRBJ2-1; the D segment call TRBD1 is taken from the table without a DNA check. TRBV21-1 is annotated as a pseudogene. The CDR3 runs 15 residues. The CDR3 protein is CASSKAPHSDNEQFF. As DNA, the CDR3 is TGTGCCAGCAGCAAAGCCCCCCACAGCGACAATGAGCAGTTCTTC.

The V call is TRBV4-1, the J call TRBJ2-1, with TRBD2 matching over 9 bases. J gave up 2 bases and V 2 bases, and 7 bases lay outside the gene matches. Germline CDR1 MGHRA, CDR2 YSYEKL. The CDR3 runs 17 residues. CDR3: CASSQPLAGVPYNEQFF. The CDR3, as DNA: TGCGCCAGCAGCCAACCTTTAGCGGGAGTCCCCTACAATGAGCAGTTCTTC.

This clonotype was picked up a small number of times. CDR3 nucleotide sequence: TGTGCCAGCAGCTCCCCTTTGACTAGGAATGAGCAGTTCTTC. It specifies CASSSPLTRNEQFF. The rearrangement uses TRBV7-3 and TRBJ2-1; TRBD2 might be the D (6 bases). The V end was cut by 4 bases, the J end by 7 bases, with 14 bases between. The CDR3 is 14 residues long. Germline lookup yields CDR1 SGHTA and CDR2 FQGTGA.

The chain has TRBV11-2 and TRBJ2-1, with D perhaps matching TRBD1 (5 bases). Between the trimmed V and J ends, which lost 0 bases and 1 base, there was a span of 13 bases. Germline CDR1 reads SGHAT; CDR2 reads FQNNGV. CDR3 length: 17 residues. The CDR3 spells CASSLDEQGHSYNEQFF. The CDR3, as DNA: TGTGCCAGCAGCTTAGATGAGCAGGGCCATTCCTACAATGAGCAGTTCTTC.

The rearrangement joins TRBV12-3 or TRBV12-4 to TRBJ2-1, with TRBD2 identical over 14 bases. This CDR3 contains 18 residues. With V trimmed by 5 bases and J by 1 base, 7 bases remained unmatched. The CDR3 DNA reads TGTGCCAGCAGTCTCCGGACTAGCGGGAGGAAGTCCTACAATGAGCAGTTCTTC. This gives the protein CASSLRTSGRKSYNEQFF.